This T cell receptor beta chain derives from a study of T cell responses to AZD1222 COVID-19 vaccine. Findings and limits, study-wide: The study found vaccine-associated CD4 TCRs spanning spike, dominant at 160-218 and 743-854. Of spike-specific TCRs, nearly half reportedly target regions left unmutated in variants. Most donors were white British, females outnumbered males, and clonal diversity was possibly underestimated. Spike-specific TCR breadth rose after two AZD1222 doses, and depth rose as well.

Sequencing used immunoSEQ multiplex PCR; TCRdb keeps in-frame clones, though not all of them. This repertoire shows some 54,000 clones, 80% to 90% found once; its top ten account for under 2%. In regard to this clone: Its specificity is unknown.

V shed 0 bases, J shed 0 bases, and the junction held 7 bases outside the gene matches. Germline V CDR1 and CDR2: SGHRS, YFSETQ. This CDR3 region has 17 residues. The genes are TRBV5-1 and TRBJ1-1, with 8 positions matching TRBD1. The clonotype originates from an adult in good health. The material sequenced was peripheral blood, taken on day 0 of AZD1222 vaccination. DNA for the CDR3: TGCGCCAGCAGCTTGGCGGCAGGGGGCGCCTTGAACACTGAAGCTTTCTTT. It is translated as CASSLAAGGALNTEAFF.